Shown below are 10 T cell receptor beta chains from a single sample sequenced in a study of metastatic and nonmetastatic thyroid tumors. Patients underwent thyroid surgery, and none had received any treatment before it. TCRdb re-called clones via MiXCR from the PCR reads. The sample records some 37,000 clones, about 20% being singletons. What was sequenced was blood. These receptors were collected from a female donor with papillary thyroid cancer or a benign thyroid nodule (not recorded which). Some clones in this sample may be carry-over from other donors' samples.

This clone has at least ten counts. The chain couples TRBV7-3 to TRBJ1-5; no firm D call. This CDR3 region has 15 residues. V was trimmed by 3 bases and J by 0 bases, leaving 9 bases between them. The germline CDR1 and CDR2 sequences are SGHTA and FQGTGA. The CDR3 loop is CASSLESNSNQPQHF. The CDR3 DNA follows: TGTGCCAGCAGCTTGGAAAGTAATAGCAATCAGCCCCAGCATTTT.

This clone appeared many times. The genes are TRBV2 and TRBJ1-5; 8 bases map to TRBD1. This CDR3 contains 15 residues. Per germline, CDR1 SNHLY and CDR2 FYNNEI. V lost 3 bases, J lost 7 bases, and 8 bases stayed unmatched. The CDR3 spells CASSDGTGLKQPQHF. In DNA form, the CDR3 reads TGTGCCAGCAGTGACGGGACAGGTCTAAAACAGCCCCAGCATTTT.

On this clone itself: The junction and the germline gene differ at one end; a read error may be behind it. The V and J genes are TRBV6-4 and TRBJ2-3; weak D call: TRBD2 (5 bases). This CDR3 is 13 amino acids long. CDR1 and CDR2 (germline): MRHNA, SNTAGT. This CDR3 is CASSDTRTDTQYF. In DNA form, the CDR3 reads TGTGCAAGCAGTGACACTAGAACAGATACGCAGTATTTT.

As concerns this clone: This may be a read error: a much more frequent sequence differs by one nucleotide. The V gene is TRBV5-1, the J gene TRBJ1-4; 7 bases are a match to TRBD1. V shed 0 bases and J 4 bases; nucleotides not matched to a gene: 9. Germline assignment: CDR1 SGHRS and CDR2 YFSETQ. The CDR3 spans 17 residues. The CDR3: CASSLETGSLGNEKLFF. CDR3 sequence (DNA): TGCGCCAGCAGCTTGGAGACAGGGTCGCTTGGTAATGAAAAACTGTTTTTT.

In its sample, this clone was seen many times. The V call is TRBV7-3, the J call TRBJ1-1; D gene ambiguous. V was clipped by 0 bases and J by 5 bases, with 7 bases between them. This CDR3 is 13 amino acids long. Per the germline V gene, CDR1 is SGHTA and CDR2 is FQGTGA. The CDR3 nucleotides read TGTGCCAGCAGCTTAACCGGGCTAACTGAAGCTTTCTTT. Encoded protein: CASSLTGLTEAFF.

Comment on this clone: A much larger clone differs by one base, so this may be a read error. The same CDR3 arises from other DNA sequences in this sample as well. This chain joins TRBV7-9 and TRBJ1-2, with 7 nucleotides matching TRBD1. The CDR3 consists of 13 residues. Germline V gene sequence: CDR1 SEHNR, CDR2 FQNEAQ (reference sequence). This CDR3 is CACSLEGAYGYTF. CDR3 coding DNA: TGTGCCTGCAGCTTAGAGGGGGCATATGGATACACCTTC.

The table lists this clone with many counts. The chain combines TRBV3-1 with TRBJ2-7, with 9 nucleotides matching TRBD2. CDR3 length: 15 residues. Germline CDR1 reads LGHDT; CDR2 reads YNNKEL (reference sequence). V shed 3 bases, J shed 3 bases, and the junction held 6 bases outside the gene matches. DNA for the CDR3: TGTGCCAGCAGCCAGGCCGCTAGCGGGAACTACGAGCAGTACTTC. Translating it yields CASSQAASGNYEQYF.

Notes on this clone: The germline gene is not matched at one end of the junction; a read error may be the cause. The V and J genes are TRBV27 and TRBJ1-5, with 7 bases identical to TRBD1. This CDR3 has 16 residues. Germline V gene sequence: CDR1 MNHEY, CDR2 SMNVEV (reference sequence). CDR3 sequence reads: CASSFSLRGQTKPKHF. As DNA, the CDR3 is TGTGCCAGCAGTTTTTCATTAAGGGGACAGACTAAGCCCAAGCATTTT.

A few counts support this clone. This chain uses TRBV6-2 or TRBV6-3 with TRBJ2-7, with 10 nucleotides matching TRBD2. The trim removed 4 bases at V and 9 bases at J, leaving 9 bases unmatched. From germline, CDR1 is MNHEY and CDR2 SVGEGT. CDR3 length: 14 amino acids. CDR3 coding DNA: TGTGCCAGCAGTTTTTATGGGACTAGCGAGAGGCAGTACTTC. Amino acid sequence: CASSFYGTSERQYF.

The chain uses TRBV19 and TRBJ1-2; D gene uncertain. CDR1 and CDR2 from the germline V gene are LNHDA and SQIVND (reference sequence). V lost 6 bases to trimming and J lost 4 bases, with 12 bases between them. The CDR3 extends over 13 amino acids. The CDR3: CASRIAHSYGYTF. CDR3 DNA sequence: TGTGCCAGTAGAATTGCGCACAGCTATGGCTACACCTTC.